Each of the 7 T cell receptor beta chains below was sequenced from the same sample in a study of blood T cell repertoires in COVID-19. Assay: immunoSEQ multiplex PCR; the TCRdb copy retains only in-frame clones and omits some. Seen here are 150,000 to 250,000 clones, around 75% observed once, and the top ten hold around 6%. The sequencing sample was made of peripheral blood. These receptors all come from a woman between 40 and 50 years old with COVID-19, enrolled during active disease.

The rearrangement uses TRBV11-2 and TRBJ2-7, with TRBD1 as a possible D gene (5 bases). The CDR3 loop spans 12 amino acids. Trimming cost V 5 bases and J 6 bases, with 11 bases left between them. CDR1 is SGHAT, CDR2 FQNNGV, per germline. In nucleotides, the CDR3 is TGTGCCAGCAGCCCGGACATCTTCGAGCAGTACTTC. This translates into CASSPDIFEQYF.

The V call is TRBV6-2 or TRBV6-3, the J call TRBJ1-5; D possibly corresponds to TRBD1 (5 bases). The germline V and J ends were trimmed by 3 bases and 5 bases, with 11 bases remaining between them. Germline CDR1 is MNHEY and CDR2 is SVGEGT. This CDR3 is 14 amino acids long. The CDR3 DNA follows: TGTGCCAGCAGTTATGTGGAGGGGTATCAGCCCCAGCATTTT. Translating gives CASSYVEGYQPQHF.

This chain connects TRBV14 to TRBJ2-1, with 8 positions matching TRBD2. The CDR3 extends over 17 amino acids. The trim removed 4 bases at V and 2 bases at J, leaving 10 bases unmatched. The V gene's germline CDR1 is SGHDN and CDR2 FVKESK. Here the CDR3 DNA reads TGTGCCAGCAGCCTTTACCGACTTAGCGGGACCTACAATGAGCAGTTCTTC. This codes for CASSLYRLSGTYNEQFF. Full variable domain (rest looked up from reference TRBV14 and TRBJ2-1): EAGVTQFPSHSVIEKGQTVTLRCDPISGHDNLYWYRRVMGKEIKFLLHFVKESKQDESGMPNNRFLAERTGGTYSTLKVQPAELEDSGVYFCASSLYRLSGTYNEQFFGPGTRLTVL.

The genes are TRBV27 and TRBJ1-1; D remains unclear. The CDR3 loop spans 13 amino acids. Germline CDR1 and CDR2: MNHEY and SMNVEV (reference sequence). The ends were cut back, 6 bases at V and 2 bases at J, with 10 bases in the middle. The CDR3 bases are TGTGCCAGCAGCCCGGGTCCTAACACTGAAGCTTTCTTT. Encoded protein: CASSPGPNTEAFF.

CDR3 region: CASSVSATGGYEQYF. In DNA form, the CDR3 reads TGTGCCAGCAGCGTATCAGCGACAGGGGGCTACGAGCAGTACTTC. The gene calls are TRBV9 and TRBJ2-7; 9 bases are shared with TRBD1. The germline V gene encodes CDR1 SGDLS and CDR2 YYNGEE. Unmatched junction bases numbered 5, after V lost 1 base and J lost 3 bases. The CDR3 covers 15 residues.

This rearrangement joins TRBV9 to TRBJ1-2; D gene unclear. Germline CDR1 is SGDLS and CDR2 is YYNGEE. The germline V and J ends were trimmed by 0 bases and 6 bases, with 9 bases remaining between them. The CDR3 has 13 amino acids. DNA of the CDR3: TGTGCCAGCAGCGTAGAAGGTCTAGATGGCTACACCTTC. This codes for CASSVEGLDGYTF.

Only a few counts were recorded for this clone. This chain connects TRBV24-1 to TRBJ2-2, with D hard to call. Per germline, CDR1 KGHDR and CDR2 SFDVKD. The CDR3 has 13 residues. V was pared by 3 bases and J by 3 bases, with 4 bases between. As DNA, the CDR3 is TGTGCCACCAGTGATACTTACACCGGGGAGCTGTTTTTT. Translation: CATSDTYTGELFF.